What follows are 3 T cell receptor beta chains derived from one specimen sequenced in a study of blood T cells in healthy people across ages. Using a J-beta primer mix together with a sample-barcoded 5' primer, a second PCR was run for roughly 6 to 12 cycles. TCRdb redid the calling of the 5' RACE reads with MiXCR, one entry per CDR3 protein. The table lists more than 800,000 distinct CDR3 sequences, around 30% of them singletons. The material sequenced was blood. The source is an elderly woman in good health.

The rearrangement uses TRBV7-9 and TRBJ2-5, with D unclear. Per germline, CDR1 SEHNR and CDR2 FQNEAQ (reference sequence). V was trimmed by 5 bases and J by 4 bases, leaving 20 bases between them. CDR3 length equals 16 residues. The CDR3 here is CASSPRVGSMAETQYF. The DNA for the CDR3 is TGTGCCAGCAGCCCTAGGGTAGGGTCTATGGCAGAGACCCAGTACTTC. Drawing the rest from reference TRBV7-9 and TRBJ2-5, the complete variable domain is DTGVSQNPRHKITKRGQNVTFRCDPISEHNRLYWYRQTLGQGPEFLTYFQNEAQLEKSRLLSDRFSAERPKGSFSTLEIQRTEQGDSAMYLCASSPRVGSMAETQYFGPGTRLLVL.

The chain uses TRBV7-2 and TRBJ2-7; 7 bases are shared with TRBD1. The CDR3 covers 14 residues. The V and J ends lost 6 bases and 5 bases, in that order; junction bases with no gene match: 10. In germline, CDR1 is SGHTA, CDR2 FQGNSA. This CDR3 reads CASSPDRVWNEQYF. CDR3 in DNA: TGTGCCAGCAGTCCCGACAGGGTATGGAACGAGCAGTACTTC.

As regards this clonotype: An end of the junction does not agree with germline; a read error may underlie this. CDR3 DNA sequence: TGTGCCAGCAGTTTTAGCGGGGTGACGGGAGATGCGCAGTATTTT. Translating gives CASSFSGVTGDAQYF. The rearrangement joins TRBV12-3 or TRBV12-4 to TRBJ2-3, with 8 bases aligning to TRBD2. The CDR3 contains 15 residues.